This T cell receptor beta chain was captured in a study of T-cell reconstitution after alpha-beta-depleted transplantation in children. Broader study findings: A year post-transplant, T-cell counts and diversity derived mostly from newly produced T cells. Recipient T cells and thymic progenitors that survived were the source of the high TCRbeta diversity seen at day 60 in some patients.

The CDR3 runs 13 residues. The germline V gene encodes CDR1 SNHLY and CDR2 FYNNEI. Trimming took 6 bases from V and 4 from J, leaving 12 bases between them. The TCRbeta library was prepared with unique molecular identifiers. MiXCR, applied by TCRdb to the PCR reads, yields one record per CDR3 protein. This table has about 300,000 distinct CDR3 sequences, 6.5% to 9% appearing once. This clonotype was counted many times. Antigen specificity is unknown. The V gene is TRBV2, the J gene TRBJ1-1; D is uncertain. Material: peripheral blood, obtained 360 days after TCRalphabeta/CD19-depleted stem cell transplant. The TCR comes from a female patient aged 2-15 years who had a stem cell transplant for Fanconi anemia, so the T cells may come from the graft donor. CDR3 DNA: TGTGCCAGCAGGACGGAGAGGGCCACTGAAGCTTTCTTT. Translated, it gives CASRTERATEAFF.